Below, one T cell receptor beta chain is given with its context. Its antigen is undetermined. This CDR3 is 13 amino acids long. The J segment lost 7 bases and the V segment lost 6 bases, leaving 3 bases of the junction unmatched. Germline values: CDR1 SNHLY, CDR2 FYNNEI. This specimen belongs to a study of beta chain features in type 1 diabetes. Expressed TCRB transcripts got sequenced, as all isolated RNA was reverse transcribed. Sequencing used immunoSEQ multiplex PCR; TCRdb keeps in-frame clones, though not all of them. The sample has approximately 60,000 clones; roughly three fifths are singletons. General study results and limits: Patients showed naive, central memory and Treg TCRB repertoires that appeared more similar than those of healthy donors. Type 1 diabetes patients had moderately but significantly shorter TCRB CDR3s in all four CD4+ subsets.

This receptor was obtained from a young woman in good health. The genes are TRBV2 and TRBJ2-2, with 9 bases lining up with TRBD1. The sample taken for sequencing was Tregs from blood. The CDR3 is CASRTGGGGELFF. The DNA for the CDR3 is TGTGCCAGCAGAACAGGGGGCGGCGGGGAGCTGTTTTTT.